These T cell receptor beta chains were read from a single sample in a study of T-cell reconstitution after alpha-beta-depleted transplantation in children. A single record per CDR3 protein comes from TCRdb applying MiXCR to the PCR reads. The table lists about 980,000 distinct CDR3 sequences, about 29% of them singletons. The specimen comprised PBMCs, mostly from graft donor cells, sampled 360 days after TCRalphabeta/CD19-depleted stem cell transplant. The receptors originated from a boy under two years old who had a stem cell transplant for SCID, so the T cells may come from the graft donor. Both conserved end residues are part of each CDR3. The D gene is left open where the match is weak. Expanded clones are given a class, and other clones once, few, many or no size at all.

TRBD2	few	TRBV28	TRBJ2-1	TGTGCCAGCAGTTCACGACTAGCGGTCTACAATGAGCAGTTCTTC	CASSSRLAVYNEQFF
NA	NA	TRBV29-1	TRBJ1-1	TGCAGCGGCATCGACGGCCCCACTGAAGCTTTCTTT	CSGIDGPTEAFF
NA	NA	TRBV12-3/TRBV12-4	TRBJ1-1	TGTGCCAGCAGGTTGGGCAGATTAAACACTGAAGCTTTCTTT	CASRLGRLNTEAFF
NA	few	TRBV6-5	TRBJ2-4	TGTGCCAGCAGAGGCGGCGGGGATATTCAGTACTTC	CASRGGGDIQYF
NA	few	TRBV12-3/TRBV12-4	TRBJ1-1	TGTGCCAGCAGTCCGGCCCCCAGGTCTGAAGCTTTCTTT	CASSPAPRSEAFF
NA	NA	TRBV29-1	TRBJ1-1	TGCAGCGTTGAGGAGAAGGGGAGCGTGAGCACTGAAGCTTTCTTT	CSVEEKGSVSTEAFF
TRBD1	NA	TRBV4-2	TRBJ2-7	TGTGCCAGCAGCCACCCGGACAGGGCCCACGAGCAGTACTTC	CASSHPDRAHEQYF
NA	NA	TRBV29-1	TRBJ2-6	TGCAGCGTTCGTACAACTGGGGCCAACGTCCTGACTTTC	CSVRTTGANVLTF
NA	many	TRBV18	TRBJ2-5	TGTGCCAGCAGCCCCCGGGGGTTAGAGACCCAGTACTTC	CASSPRGLETQYF
NA	NA	TRBV13	TRBJ2-2	TGTGCCAGCAGCTTATCTGAGCTTAAGACGACTAGGGGGACCGGGGAGCTGTTTTTT	CASSLSELKTTRGTGELFF
TRBD2	few	TRBV18	TRBJ2-5	TGTGCCAGCTCACCTGGACCGACGGGGAGGGTCAAGGAGACCCAGTACTTC	CASSPGPTGRVKETQYF
NA	NA	TRBV27	TRBJ2-5	TGTGCCAGCGGTTTTTGGGGTGGTGGGACCCAGTACTTC	CASGFWGGGTQYF
TRBD2	NA	TRBV7-3	TRBJ2-1	TGTGCCAGCAGCCCGGGAAACCTACTAGCGGGGGGTAGGAATGAGCAGTTCTTC	CASSPGNLLAGGRNEQFF
NA	many	TRBV27	TRBJ2-7	TGTGCCAGCAGGGACTTAGGGGACTACGAGCAGTACTTC	CASRDLGDYEQYF
NA	NA	TRBV6-2/TRBV6-3	TRBJ1-1	TGTGCCAGCAACTCGCCGGGGGCTACCCTTCTTGGTGAAGCTTTCTTT	CASNSPGATLLGEAFF
NA	few	TRBV6-1	TRBJ2-1	TGTGCCAGCAGCCCCATACTCAATGAGCAGTTCTTC	CASSPILNEQFF
NA	few	TRBV5-1	TRBJ1-1	TGCGCCAGCAGCCCTCGTTGGGGGAACACTGAAGCTTTCTTT	CASSPRWGNTEAFF
NA	few	TRBV5-1	TRBJ2-1	TGCGCCAGCAGCTTGGCCGCAGGTGCACATGAGCAGTTCTTC	CASSLAAGAHEQFF
NA	NA	TRBV5-4	TRBJ1-1	TGTGCCGGATCCACAGGACATGAAGCTTTCTTT	CAGSTGHEAFF
TRBD2	NA	TRBV29-1	TRBJ2-3	TGCAGCGTGCGACCGGGACTAGCGGGAGTTGTCACAGATACGCAGTATTTT	CSVRPGLAGVVTDTQYF
NA	NA	TRBV20-1	TRBJ1-1	TGCAGTGCGGCTGCCGGGACGGTCAACACTGAAGCTTTCTTT	CSAAAGTVNTEAFF
NA	few	TRBV6-5	TRBJ1-3	TGTGCCAGCAGTTACTCCCGGGCCCACTCTGGAAACACCATATATTTT	CASSYSRAHSGNTIYF
TRBD2	few	TRBV4-1	TRBJ2-1	TGCGCCAGCAGCCAACTCCCAGAGGGGACTAGCGGGGGACCCTACAATGAGCAGTTCTTC	CASSQLPEGTSGGPYNEQFF
NA	many	TRBV6-2/TRBV6-3	TRBJ2-1	TGTGCCAGCAGTTACTCCCGACCCTCCTACAATGAGCAGTTCTTC	CASSYSRPSYNEQFF
TRBD1	few	TRBV11-2	TRBJ2-1	TGTGCCAGCAGCTTAGGCCCAGACAGGGGCGCCTACAATGAGCAGTTCTTC	CASSLGPDRGAYNEQFF
NA	NA	TRBV9	TRBJ2-3	TGTGCCAGCAGCGTAGGGGATTGGTCGACAGATACGCAGTATTTT	CASSVGDWSTDTQYF
TRBD2	few	TRBV20-1	TRBJ2-5	TGCAGTGCCATAGATGGGACTAGTCTGGAGACCCAGTACTTC	CSAIDGTSLETQYF
NA	NA	TRBV13	TRBJ2-1	TGTGCCAGCAGCTCTTTACAGGGGGGAGGGTACAATGAGCAGTTCTTC	CASSSLQGGGYNEQFF
NA	NA	TRBV5-6	TRBJ2-1	TGTGCCAGCAGCCGAGCGCAGCCCGGGTATGAGCAGTTCTTC	CASSRAQPGYEQFF
TRBD1	NA	TRBV20-1	TRBJ2-7	TGCAGTGCCCTGACAGGGGTAGGGGGGACCTACGAGCAGTACTTC	CSALTGVGGTYEQYF